A single sample is the source of the 25 T cell receptor beta chains below, sequenced in a study of spatial heterogeneity in lung cancer. TCRdb re-called the 5' RACE reads with MiXCR, one entry per CDR3 protein. The table shows around 23,000 distinct CDR3 sequences, with about 3.5% occurring only once. Noted time point: sample taken at primary tumor resection. Whole RNA was taken from tumor, nontumor lung or frozen PBMC; it was then sequenced unsorted. The input for sequencing was PBMCs, taken at surgery. The source is a female donor with early-stage non-small cell lung cancer.

By share, this clonotype counts as medium-sized (0.01 to 0.1%). The V and J genes are TRBV10-2 and TRBJ2-2; D unresolved. Germline assignment: CDR1 WSHSY and CDR2 SAAADI. Deletions cut 0 bases from V and 10 bases from J, with 6 bases between. The CDR3 is 12 amino acids. The CDR3 sequence: CASSESSVELFF. The CDR3 DNA sequence: TGCGCCAGCAGTGAGTCATCGGTGGAGCTGTTTTTT.

This clonotype was observed at least ten times. CDR3 in amino acids: CASSLGGAPYGYTF. As DNA, the CDR3 is TGCGCCAGCAGCTTAGGGGGCGCACCCTATGGCTACACCTTC. This chain joins TRBV5-1 and TRBJ1-2; TRBD1 agrees at 7 bases. This CDR3 is built from 14 residues. V was pared by 2 bases and J by 4 bases, with 5 bases of the junction left unmatched. The germline V gene has CDR1 SGHRS and CDR2 YFSETQ.

This chain joins TRBV20-1 and TRBJ2-7, with TRBD2 identical over 12 bases. CDR1 is DFQATT and CDR2 is SNEGSKA in the germline V gene (reference sequence). The ends lost 3 bases at V and 5 bases at J; junction bases unmatched: 8. The CDR3 is 15 amino acids. The CDR3 bases are TGCAGTGCTAGGCTAGCGGGAGGGCCGGGCAACGAGCAGTACTTC. Encoded protein: CSARLAGGPGNEQYF.

This clonotype has at least ten counts. The CDR3 region has the DNA TGTGCCAGCAACTTTGTTGCTGGCACAGATACGCAGTATTTT. This translates into CASNFVAGTDTQYF. The chain links TRBV28 to TRBJ2-3, with D unclear. The CDR3 contains 14 residues. V dropped 7 bases and J dropped 1 base, with 12 bases sitting between them. Germline V gene sequence: CDR1 MDHEN, CDR2 SYDVKM.

This clonotype appeared many times. This chain connects TRBV30 to TRBJ2-1, with TRBD2 matching 13 bases. CDR3 length: 15 residues. V was clipped by 2 bases and J by 9 bases; unmatched bases: 7. Germline values: CDR1 GTSNPN, CDR2 SVGIG (reference sequence). The CDR3 DNA reads TGTGCCTGGAGTTCTGGACTAGCGGGAGTTGGTGAGCAGTTCTTC. Amino acid sequence: CAWSSGLAGVGEQFF.

V usage is TRBV5-5 and J usage is TRBJ2-5; the D call may be TRBD1 or TRBD2 (5 bases each). Germline lookup yields CDR1 SGHKS and CDR2 YYEKEE (reference sequence). V was pared by 4 bases and J by 1 base, with 20 bases between. The CDR3 sequence is 17 residues long. The CDR3 loop reads CASSPWATRGPQETQYF. The CDR3, as DNA: TGTGCCAGCAGCCCGTGGGCGACGAGGGGACCCCAAGAGACCCAGTACTTC. Together with reference TRBV5-5 and TRBJ2-5, the CDR3 gives the full variable domain: DAGVTQSPTHLIKTRGQQVTLRCSPISGHKSVSWYQQVLGQGPQFIFQYYEKEERGRGNFPDRFSARQFPNYSSELNVNALLLGDSALYLCASSPWATRGPQETQYFGPGTRLLVL.

This clonotype was detected many times. DNA of the CDR3: TGTGCCAGCAGCCAAGACGTGGAGAAAGGGATCACCGGGGAGCTGTTTTTT. As protein: CASSQDVEKGITGELFF. The chain uses TRBV4-2 and TRBJ2-2, with unresolved D. The germline gives CDR1 LGHNA, CDR2 YNFKEQ. The V end lost 0 bases, the J end lost 4 bases, and 15 bases lay between the germline ends. There are 17 residues in the CDR3.

This clonotype has at least ten counts. CDR3 coding DNA: TGTGCCAGCAGCTTAGATCCGCTAGCGACCTACTACAATGAGCAGTTCTTC. This translates into CASSLDPLATYYNEQFF. This chain links TRBV7-9 with TRBJ2-1, with a tentative D call TRBD2 (6 bases). The length of the CDR3 is 17 residues. V was trimmed by 1 base and J by 3 bases, leaving 16 bases between them. Germline CDR1 is SEHNR and CDR2 is FQNEAQ (reference sequence).

This clonotype was detected ten times or more. The chain couples TRBV18 to TRBJ2-2, with 7 bases identical to TRBD1. Losses at the gene ends were 3 bases for V and 0 bases for J; bases not matched to a gene: 1. The CDR3 is 15 residues long. CDR1 and CDR2 (germline): KGHSH, LQKENI. The DNA for the CDR3 is TGTGCCAGCTCACCCGGGACAGCGAACACCGGGGAGCTGTTTTTT. The encoded protein is CASSPGTANTGELFF.

This clonotype was picked up many times. The rearrangement joins TRBV3-1 to TRBJ2-5, with D perhaps matching TRBD1 or TRBD2 (6 bases each). The CDR3 sequence is 18 residues long. Germline V lookup: CDR1 LGHDT, CDR2 YNNKEL (reference sequence). Trimming took off 0 bases at V and 2 bases at J, with 19 bases between the two ends. CDR3 sequence: CASSQDKAYGGLQETQYF. The DNA of the CDR3 is TGTGCCAGCAGCCAAGATAAGGCTTATGGGGGGCTACAAGAGACCCAGTACTTC.

The chain uses TRBV21-1 and TRBJ2-5; the D segment call TRBD1 is taken from the table without a DNA check. TRBV21-1 is annotated as a pseudogene. This CDR3 has 15 residues. As DNA, the CDR3 is TGTGCCAGCAGCAAAGACGGACAGGGGAGGGAGACCCAGTACTTC. It specifies CASSKDGQGRETQYF.

This clonotype was recorded many times. This chain links TRBV5-1 with TRBJ2-6; 9 bases line up with TRBD2. This CDR3 spans 18 amino acids. Germline-derived CDR1 and CDR2 are SGHRS and YFSETQ. The V segment lost 3 bases and the J segment 0 bases; nucleotides outside the gene matches: 7. CDR3: CASSSGLALISGANVLTF. DNA of the CDR3: TGCGCCAGCAGCTCTGGACTAGCGCTGATCTCTGGGGCCAACGTCCTGACTTTC.

This clonotype was seen ten or more times. The chain employs TRBV5-1 and TRBJ1-1; D not resolved. V was shortened by 0 bases and J by 8 bases, with 14 bases between the two germline ends. Germline V gene sequence: CDR1 SGHRS, CDR2 YFSETQ. The CDR3 runs to 14 residues. CDR3 residues: CASSLAEGHWEAFF. CDR3 in DNA: TGCGCCAGCAGCTTGGCAGAGGGTCACTGGGAAGCTTTCTTT.

Judged by abundance, this clonotype is medium-sized. V usage is TRBV5-1 and J usage is TRBJ2-2; 7 bases match TRBD2. There are 16 residues in the CDR3. Germline CDR1 SGHRS, CDR2 YFSETQ. V lost 3 bases and J lost 5; bases outside the gene matches: 10. The CDR3 is CASSWFGRSGTGELFF. CDR3 sequence (DNA): TGCGCCAGCAGCTGGTTCGGGAGGAGCGGGACCGGGGAGCTGTTTTTT.

Ten or more counts support this clonotype. The rearrangement links TRBV5-6 to TRBJ2-2; D is ambiguous. V was pared by 4 bases and J by 6 bases, with 19 bases between. The length of the CDR3 is 16 residues. Germline lookup yields CDR1 SGHDT and CDR2 YYEEEE. The CDR3 nucleotides read TGTGCCAGCAGCCTTAGAACCTACCCGGACCCCGGGGAGCTGTTTTTT. It translates to CASSLRTYPDPGELFF.

This clonotype was seen repeatedly, ten times or more. V gene TRBV3-1 combines with J gene TRBJ1-5; no clear D gene. V lost 4 bases and J 0 bases, leaving 10 bases between the germline ends. Germline assignment: CDR1 LGHDT and CDR2 YNNKEL (reference sequence). This CDR3 is 15 amino acids long. Here the CDR3 reads CASSRALGSNQPQHF. The CDR3 nucleotides read TGTGCCAGCAGCCGGGCATTAGGTAGCAATCAGCCCCAGCATTTT.

In its sample, this clonotype was seen a few times. This chain joins TRBV6-1 and TRBJ1-1; D remains unclear. With 5 bases removed from V and 6 bases from J, the gap between germline ends came to 10 bases. CDR3 length: 12 amino acids. CDR1 is MNHNS and CDR2 is SASEGT in the germline V gene. The CDR3 DNA reads as TGTGCCAGCAGTACTCTGTGGGCTGAAGCTTTCTTT. The encoded protein is CASSTLWAEAFF.

This clonotype has a count of ten or more. CDR3 protein: CSARDRSSGERYSYNEQFF. In DNA form, the CDR3 reads TGCAGTGCTAGAGATCGGTCTTCCGGCGAGAGATACTCCTACAATGAGCAGTTCTTC. The rearrangement links TRBV20-1 to TRBJ2-1; the D is unclear. This CDR3 region has 19 residues. Germline V CDR1 and CDR2: DFQATT, SNEGSKA (reference sequence). The V gene lost 0 bases and the J gene lost 0 bases, with 21 bases spanning the gap.

This clonotype was seen at least ten times. The genes are TRBV29-1 and TRBJ2-4; D not certain. Germline V gene sequence: CDR1 SQVTM, CDR2 ANQGSEA. This CDR3 is built from 14 residues. V was cut by 3 bases and J by 5 bases, with 14 bases left in between. This CDR3 reads CSVEGGYAENIQYF. The CDR3 coding sequence is TGCAGCGTTGAGGGTGGCTACGCGGAAAACATTCAGTACTTC.

This clonotype was seen repeatedly, ten times or more. V is TRBV28 and J is TRBJ1-4; no reliable D call. The CDR3 length is 15 residues. Germline V gene lookup returns CDR1 MDHEN and CDR2 SYDVKM. With 5 bases removed from V and 0 bases from J, the gap between germline ends came to 10 bases. CDR3 bases: TGTGCCAGCAGTATGTCCCCTGCAACTAATGAAAAACTGTTTTTT. Protein sequence: CASSMSPATNEKLFF.

This clonotype was recorded at least ten times. The chain recombines TRBV12-3 or TRBV12-4 with TRBJ2-2, with TRBD2 matching over 13 bases. Trimming took 6 bases from V and 0 from J; bases not matched to a gene: 10. The CDR3 extends over 19 amino acids. The CDR3 region is CASSPAGLAGAPNTGELFF. CDR3 DNA: TGTGCCAGCAGCCCAGCCGGACTAGCGGGAGCACCGAACACCGGGGAGCTGTTTTTT.

This clonotype showed up many times. The gene calls are TRBV11-2 and TRBJ2-5; maybe TRBD2 (6 bases). The CDR3 runs to 16 residues. V was shortened by 6 bases and J by 5 bases, with 22 bases between the two germline ends. Germline loops: CDR1 SGHAT, CDR2 FQNNGV. The CDR3 nucleotides are TGTGCCAGCAGTTCCTGGGGTGCGGGATTGGGTGAGACCCAGTACTTC. Translation gives CASSSWGAGLGETQYF.

This clonotype was seen ten or more times. The genes are TRBV5-1 and TRBJ2-7; weak D call: TRBD2 (5 bases). Germline V gives CDR1 SGHRS, CDR2 YFSETQ. The V gene lost 0 bases and the J gene lost 3 bases, with 10 bases spanning the gap. The CDR3 runs to 14 residues. The CDR3 DNA reads TGCGCCAGCAGCTTGGTCGACGGGAACTACGAGCAGTACTTC. As protein: CASSLVDGNYEQYF.

This clonotype was seen ten or more times. The genes are TRBV7-2 and TRBJ2-1; D call uncertain. Trimming took 1 base from V and 7 from J, leaving 5 bases between them. The length of the CDR3 is 12 residues. Germline CDR1 and CDR2: SGHTA and FQGNSA. The CDR3 DNA reads TGTGCCAGCAGCTTAGTTGTGAATGAGCAGTTCTTC. Translation gives CASSLVVNEQFF.

Many counts were recorded for this clonotype. The chain employs TRBV11-1 and TRBJ2-3, with D possibly being TRBD2 (5 bases). V shed 3 bases and J shed 0 bases, with 13 bases lying between them. CDR3 length: 16 amino acids. Per the germline V gene, CDR1 is SGHAT and CDR2 is FQDESV (reference sequence). CDR3 sequence reads: CASSLNGGLSTDTQYF. The CDR3 bases are TGTGCCAGCAGCTTGAACGGCGGGCTGAGCACAGATACGCAGTATTTT.